These T cell receptor beta chains were read from a single sample in a study of naive and memory T cell subsets. TCRdb recomputed calls from the 5' RACE reads with MiXCR, one row per CDR3 protein. The sample shows approximately 24,000 distinct CDR3 sequences, around a quarter of them seen only once. The receptors were sampled from a female donor in good health. CDR3s include the opening cysteine and the closing phenylalanine or tryptophan. D genes are given only for firm matches. Size is omitted from some rows. Given values are once, few, many or a class for expanded clones.

j_call v_call d_call clone_size cdr3_aa cdr3_nt
TRBJ2-1 TRBV29-1 NA many CSVGRRASDNEQFF TGCAGCGTTGGACGCAGGGCCTCTGACAATGAGCAGTTCTTC
TRBJ2-1 TRBV5-5 TRBD2 NA CASSLVLAEDNEQFF TGTGCCAGCAGCTTGGTGCTAGCGGAGGACAATGAGCAGTTCTTC
TRBJ2-7 TRBV6-2/TRBV6-3 TRBD1 NA CASSYWGQGRYEQYF TGTGCCAGCAGTTACTGGGGACAGGGTCGCTACGAGCAGTACTTC
TRBJ2-7 TRBV6-5 NA NA CASRTGSYEQYF TGTGCCAGCAGGACAGGCTCCTACGAGCAGTACTTC
TRBJ2-5 TRBV7-2 TRBD2 few CASSPERGGEETQYF TGTGCCAGCAGCCCCGAGCGGGGCGGAGAAGAGACCCAGTACTTC
TRBJ1-5 TRBV20-1 TRBD1 once CSARSRTGGLNQPQHF TGCAGTGCTAGATCTAGGACAGGGGGCCTCAATCAGCCCCAGCATTTT
TRBJ1-2 TRBV6-5 TRBD1 NA CASSGQEANYGYTF TGTGCCAGCAGTGGACAGGAAGCTAACTATGGCTACACCTTC
TRBJ1-2 TRBV10-3 NA NA CAISELLQGYGYTF TGTGCCATCAGTGAACTTCTCCAGGGATATGGCTACACCTTC
TRBJ1-5 TRBV19 TRBD1 many CASSPDREVNQPQHF TGTGCCAGTAGCCCGGACAGGGAGGTAAATCAGCCCCAGCATTTT
TRBJ1-3 TRBV1 NA many CTSSQSPRAAALRNTIYF TGCACCAGCAGCCAATCGCCCAGGGCGGCGGCCCTAAGAAACACCATATATTTT
TRBJ2-7 TRBV27 NA medium-sized CASSLQYSYEQYF TGTGCCAGCAGTCTACAGTACTCCTACGAGCAGTACTTC
TRBJ2-1 TRBV20-1 NA medium-sized CSAHQRYNEQFF TGCAGTGCTCACCAACGATACAATGAGCAGTTCTTC
TRBJ2-1 TRBV20-1 NA many CSPFSFNEQFF TGCAGTCCCTTCTCCTTCAATGAGCAGTTCTTC
TRBJ1-5 TRBV6-2/TRBV6-3 NA few CASSFSGKGYNQPQHF TGTGCCAGCAGTTTCTCGGGGAAGGGTTACAATCAGCCCCAGCATTTT
TRBJ2-1 TRBV10-1 TRBD2 NA CASSDASGFNEQFF TGCGCCAGCAGTGACGCTAGCGGATTCAATGAGCAGTTCTTC
TRBJ2-3 TRBV7-2 NA NA CASSLGRGAGTDTQYF TGTGCCAGCAGCTTAGGGCGCGGGGCAGGCACAGATACGCAGTATTTT
TRBJ2-1 TRBV6-1 TRBD1 NA CASVRGDRGLENEQFF TGTGCCAGCGTCCGGGGAGACAGGGGGTTGGAGAATGAGCAGTTCTTC
TRBJ1-2 TRBV20-1 NA many CSASRNYGYTF TGCAGTGCTTCCCGGAACTATGGCTACACCTTC
TRBJ2-3 TRBV6-1 NA medium-sized CASSEARGGADTQYF TGTGCCAGCAGTGAAGCGCGGGGAGGAGCAGATACGCAGTATTTT
TRBJ2-3 TRBV20-1 TRBD2 many CSARDEGSGGLTDTQYF TGCAGTGCTAGAGATGAGGGTAGCGGGGGCCTCACAGATACGCAGTATTTT
TRBJ2-5 TRBV20-1 TRBD2 once CSARGSSGGGETQYF TGCAGTGCTAGAGGGTCTAGCGGGGGGGGGGAGACCCAGTACTTC
TRBJ2-1 TRBV7-2 TRBD2 NA CASSFWLAGDNEQFF TGTGCCAGCAGCTTCTGGCTAGCGGGGGACAATGAGCAGTTCTTC
TRBJ2-6 TRBV20-1 NA few CSALRGSGANVLTF TGCAGTGCTTTGCGCGGCTCTGGGGCCAACGTCCTGACTTTC
TRBJ2-5 TRBV20-1 NA few CSARMPEAVRETQYF TGCAGTGCTAGAATGCCTGAGGCAGTTCGAGAGACCCAGTACTTC
TRBJ2-3 TRBV20-1 NA many CSADSLLRTDTQYF TGCAGTGCCGATAGCTTGCTTCGCACAGATACGCAGTATTTT
TRBJ2-7 TRBV9 NA many CASSARGGYEQYF TGTGCCAGCAGCGCCCGGGGTGGTTACGAGCAGTACTTC
TRBJ1-5 TRBV20-1 NA NA CSATQGRNNQPQHF TGCAGTGCTACTCAGGGCAGGAACAATCAGCCCCAGCATTTT
TRBJ2-7 TRBV6-6 NA medium-sized CASRGREGHEQYF TGTGCCAGCAGGGGCCGAGAGGGTCACGAGCAGTACTTC
TRBJ2-1 TRBV6-5 TRBD2 few CASSYLSGRAYNEQFF TGTGCCAGCAGTTACCTAAGCGGGAGGGCCTACAATGAGCAGTTCTTC
TRBJ2-6 TRBV20-1 NA many CSARGGGSGANVLTF TGCAGTGCTAGAGGTGGGGGCTCTGGGGCCAACGTCCTGACTTTC
TRBJ2-1 TRBV7-2 NA NA CASSHPGQRALGSSYNEQFF TGTGCCAGCAGCCATCCAGGGCAACGAGCTCTAGGGAGCTCCTACAATGAGCAGTTCTTC
TRBJ2-7 TRBV12-3/TRBV12-4 NA few CASSSSIRSTYEQYF TGTGCCAGCAGTTCCTCTATTAGGTCTACCTACGAGCAGTACTTC
TRBJ1-1 TRBV20-1 TRBD1 few CSARDSKQGEAEAFF TGCAGTGCTAGAGATAGTAAGCAGGGGGAGGCTGAAGCTTTCTTT
TRBJ2-1 TRBV20-1 NA many CSARGTTYMGEQFF TGCAGTGCTAGAGGAACTACTTACATGGGTGAGCAGTTCTTC
TRBJ2-5 TRBV6-5 NA many CASSYSGGRAETQYF TGTGCCAGCAGTTACTCGGGGGGCCGGGCAGAGACCCAGTACTTC
TRBJ1-1 TRBV27 NA NA CASRRGVRTEAFF TGTGCCAGCAGACGGGGGGTAAGAACTGAAGCTTTCTTT
TRBJ2-2 TRBV11-2 NA medium-sized CASSLLVGELFF TGTGCCAGCAGCTTATTAGTCGGGGAGCTGTTTTTT
TRBJ2-3 TRBV4-3 TRBD2 medium-sized CASSQEGTSQADTQYF TGCGCCAGCAGCCAAGAAGGGACTAGCCAGGCAGATACGCAGTATTTT
TRBJ2-5 TRBV29-1 NA NA CSVVSGEGTQYF TGCAGCGTTGTTTCGGGAGAGGGGACCCAGTACTTC
TRBJ2-5 TRBV20-1 NA many CSANGGGETQYF TGCAGTGCTAACGGGGGAGGAGAGACCCAGTACTTC
TRBJ2-1 TRBV5-1 NA NA CATGNLGLGNEQFF TGCGCCACCGGTAACCTAGGGCTAGGCAATGAGCAGTTCTTC
TRBJ2-5 TRBV20-1 TRBD1 many CSARGQGAETQYF TGCAGTGCTAGAGGTCAGGGGGCGGAGACCCAGTACTTC
TRBJ2-3 TRBV20-1 NA few CSAVGGELNTDTQYF TGCAGTGCTGTAGGCGGGGAGTTGAACACAGATACGCAGTATTTT
TRBJ1-4 TRBV10-2 NA many CASQKAARWGEKLFF TGCGCCAGCCAAAAAGCGGCTCGATGGGGTGAAAAACTGTTTTTT
TRBJ1-3 TRBV4-1 TRBD1 medium-sized CASSHDRDGNTIYF TGCGCCAGCAGCCACGACAGGGACGGAAACACCATATATTTT
TRBJ1-2 TRBV6-5 NA many CASRETGRENYGYTF TGTGCCAGCAGGGAGACCGGTAGAGAGAACTATGGCTACACCTTC
TRBJ1-2 TRBV12-3/TRBV12-4 NA many CASSLVRSDYTF TGTGCCAGCAGTTTAGTGCGGTCCGACTACACCTTC
TRBJ2-3 TRBV6-5 NA few CASSYGAGWPPTDTQYF TGTGCCAGCAGTTACGGAGCGGGCTGGCCCCCAACAGATACGCAGTATTTT